The clone carrying this T cell receptor beta chain has just one count. The sample originates from a study of blood T cell repertoires in COVID-19. Study-wide context: The study drew acute and convalescent COVID-19 samples from the United States, Italy and Spain.

The CDR3 spans 13 residues. V lost 5 bases and J 0 bases, leaving 7 bases between the germline ends. Generated by immunoSEQ multiplex PCR, the TCRdb table keeps only in-frame clones and is missing some. The top ten clones hold 2.2% of a sample with approximately 130,000 clones, approximately 68% of them seen once. The sequence was collected from a woman in her 70s with acute or convalescent COVID-19. This chain links TRBV12-3 or TRBV12-4 with TRBJ1-2; a weak D match, TRBD1 (5 bases). Sequenced input: peripheral blood. The CDR3 DNA follows: TGTGCCAGCAGTCAGGGATCTAACTATGGCTACACCTTC. It codes for CASSQGSNYGYTF.